These T cell receptor beta chains were read from a single sample in a study of CD8 T cells in Susac syndrome. Via MiXCR, TCRdb re-called the immunoSEQ multiplex PCR reads, giving one row per CDR3 protein. The sample gives 180,000 or so distinct CDR3 sequences, around 96% of which show up once; 0.085% to 0.11% is in the top ten. The source material was CD4+ T cells from PBMCs. All receptors derive from a human donor in good health. CDR3s include the opening cysteine and the closing phenylalanine or tryptophan. D genes are given only for firm matches. Some rows have no size entry. The others give once, few or many, or a class for an expanded clone.

CASRVAGANVLTF | TGTGCCAGCAGAGTGGCTGGGGCCAACGTCCTGACTTTC | NA | NA | TRBJ2-6 | TRBV28
CSVKLQGRPETNTEAFF | TGCAGCGTTAAACTACAGGGGCGCCCAGAAACGAACACTGAAGCTTTCTTT | NA | TRBD1 | TRBJ1-1 | TRBV29-1
CASSQGRAHQPQHF | TGTGCCAGCAGCCAGGGCAGGGCCCATCAGCCCCAGCATTTT | NA | NA | TRBJ1-5 | TRBV4-2
CASSLRDRDYEQYF | TGTGCCAGCAGTTTACGGGACAGGGACTACGAGCAGTACTTC | NA | TRBD1 | TRBJ2-7 | TRBV28
CATSRDDRGTAEAFF | TGTGCCACCAGCAGAGACGACAGGGGAACGGCTGAAGCTTTCTTT | NA | TRBD1 | TRBJ1-1 | TRBV15
CASSSGLAGAYEQYF | TGTGCCAGCAGCTCCGGGCTAGCGGGGGCCTACGAGCAGTACTTC | NA | TRBD2 | TRBJ2-7 | TRBV7-9
CASSPSTALNSYEQYF | TGTGCCAGCAGCCCTTCCACCGCACTGAACAGCTACGAGCAGTACTTC | NA | NA | TRBJ2-7 | TRBV7-2
CASSTLPGNTQYF | TGTGCCAGCAGTACCCTCCCGGGAAATACGCAGTATTTT | NA | NA | TRBJ2-3 | TRBV7-9
CASSAQSTQYF | TGTGCCAGCAGCGCTCAATCTACGCAGTATTTT | NA | NA | TRBJ2-3 | TRBV9
CATSLKGLSYTF | TGTGCCACCAGCCTGAAGGGGCTCAGCTACACCTTC | NA | NA | TRBJ1-2 | TRBV24-1
CASSLSLAASYEQYF | TGTGCCAGCAGTTTATCCTTAGCGGCTTCCTACGAGCAGTACTTC | NA | NA | TRBJ2-7 | TRBV12-3/TRBV12-4
CAWSEGSGNIQYF | TGTGCCTGGAGTGAGGGTAGCGGAAACATTCAGTACTTC | NA | NA | TRBJ2-4 | TRBV30
CASSLTGGINEQFF | TGTGCCAGCAGCTTGACAGGGGGGATCAATGAGCAGTTCTTC | NA | TRBD1 | TRBJ2-1 | TRBV7-2
CASSLTAATGELFF | TGTGCCAGCAGCTTAACGGCCGCAACCGGGGAGCTGTTTTTT | once | NA | TRBJ2-2 | TRBV7-3
CASRANLASGADTQYF | TGTGCCAGCAGAGCCAATCTAGCCTCGGGGGCAGATACGCAGTATTTT | NA | NA | TRBJ2-3 | TRBV6-6
CASSLGTPGLAGDTQYF | TGTGCCAGCAGCTTAGGGACACCGGGACTAGCAGGAGATACGCAGTATTTT | NA | TRBD2 | TRBJ2-3 | TRBV7-3
CASSEARGQPQHF | TGTGCCAGCAGTGAAGCACGAGGGCAGCCCCAGCATTTT | once | NA | TRBJ1-5 | TRBV2
CSVLAGVDTGELFF | TGCAGCGTTTTAGCGGGAGTAGACACCGGGGAGCTGTTTTTT | NA | TRBD2 | TRBJ2-2 | TRBV29-1
CASSNRGGGRGNEQFF | TGTGCCAGCAGTAACCGAGGTGGCGGCAGGGGGAATGAGCAGTTCTTC | NA | TRBD1 | TRBJ2-1 | TRBV25-1
CSARDGDRQAFF | TGCAGTGCTAGAGATGGGGACAGACAAGCTTTCTTT | NA | TRBD1 | TRBJ1-1 | TRBV20-1
CSAQKGWELFSYNEQFF | TGCAGTGCTCAAAAAGGGTGGGAGCTCTTCTCCTACAATGAGCAGTTCTTC | NA | NA | TRBJ2-1 | TRBV20-1
CSAREWNEQFF | TGCAGTGCTAGAGAGTGGAATGAGCAGTTCTTC | NA | NA | TRBJ2-1 | TRBV20-1
CASSQEAGTQYF | TGTGCCAGCAGCCAAGAAGCCGGTACGCAGTATTTT | NA | NA | TRBJ2-3 | TRBV3-1
CATSNGLAGGLDTQYF | TGTGCCACCAGCAACGGACTAGCGGGAGGGTTAGATACGCAGTATTTT | NA | TRBD2 | TRBJ2-3 | TRBV15
CASSPGGGAENIQYF | TGCGCCAGCAGCCCGGGTGGCGGAGCGGAAAACATTCAGTACTTC | NA | NA | TRBJ2-4 | TRBV5-1
CSVGGLGEQFF | TGCAGCGTCGGGGGGCTTGGTGAGCAGTTCTTC | NA | NA | TRBJ2-1 | TRBV29-1
CASSQAGFNQPQHF | TGTGCCAGCTCACAGGCCGGGTTCAATCAGCCCCAGCATTTT | NA | NA | TRBJ1-5 | TRBV18
CASTQFNEQYF | TGTGCCAGCACCCAATTCAACGAGCAGTACTTC | once | NA | TRBJ2-7 | TRBV28
CASSLAGGRVNEQFF | TGTGCCAGCAGCTTAGCCGGCGGGAGGGTAAATGAGCAGTTCTTC | NA | TRBD2 | TRBJ2-1 | TRBV7-9
CASSPLASGKYNEQFF | TGTGCCAGCTCACCACTGGCTAGCGGGAAGTACAATGAGCAGTTCTTC | NA | TRBD2 | TRBJ2-1 | TRBV18
CSALTSGSYNEQFF | TGCAGTGCTTTGACTAGCGGGAGCTACAATGAGCAGTTCTTC | NA | TRBD2 | TRBJ2-1 | TRBV20-1
CASSSQGVTEAFF | TGTGCCAGCAGCTCCCAGGGGGTCACTGAAGCTTTCTTT | NA | TRBD1 | TRBJ1-1 | TRBV7-2
CASSSRGLAGADTQYF | TGTGCCAGCAGCTCTAGGGGACTAGCGGGGGCAGATACGCAGTATTTT | NA | TRBD2 | TRBJ2-3 | TRBV7-9
CASSHRDRSYEQYF | TGTGCCAGCAGCCACCGGGACCGATCCTACGAGCAGTACTTC | once | NA | TRBJ2-7 | TRBV3-1
CASSLVSSGGNEQFF | TGTGCCAGCAGCTTAGTTTCCAGCGGTGGGAATGAGCAGTTCTTC | NA | NA | TRBJ2-1 | TRBV7-9
CASSLFQLTGVSEQYF | TGTGCCAGCAGCTTATTTCAACTGACAGGGGTTTCCGAGCAGTACTTC | once | TRBD1 | TRBJ2-7 | TRBV7-6
CATSRDGRDQPQHF | TGTGCCACCAGCAGAGATGGTAGGGATCAGCCCCAGCATTTT | NA | NA | TRBJ1-5 | TRBV15
CASSYTGREQYF | TGTGCCAGCAGTTACACGGGGCGGGAGCAGTACTTC | few | NA | TRBJ2-7 | TRBV6-5
CASSQDGVEGGYTF | TGTGCCAGCAGCCAAGATGGAGTGGAGGGAGGCTACACCTTC | NA | NA | TRBJ1-2 | TRBV4-2
CSTEGAFTEAFF | TGCAGCACGGAGGGGGCTTTCACTGAAGCTTTCTTT | NA | TRBD1 | TRBJ1-1 | TRBV29-1
CSASSRGGNYEQYF | TGCAGTGCGTCCAGTAGGGGAGGAAACTACGAGCAGTACTTC | NA | NA | TRBJ2-7 | TRBV20-1
CSVGQGTYEQYF | TGCAGCGTTGGTCAGGGGACCTACGAGCAGTACTTC | NA | NA | TRBJ2-7 | TRBV29-1
CASSLSSGTGTYEQYF | TGTGCCAGCAGCTTAAGCTCCGGGACAGGCACCTACGAGCAGTACTTC | once | TRBD1 | TRBJ2-7 | TRBV7-2
CASSPRTSYGYTF | TGTGCCAGCAGTCCCCGGACAAGTTATGGCTACACCTTC | NA | NA | TRBJ1-2 | TRBV28
CSAGTDQPQHF | TGCAGTGCTGGGACCGATCAGCCCCAGCATTTT | NA | NA | TRBJ1-5 | TRBV20-1
CASSYSPGDSEAFF | TGTGCCAGCAGTTACTCGCCAGGCGACTCTGAAGCTTTCTTT | NA | NA | TRBJ1-1 | TRBV6-6
CSAREAGERGYTF | TGCAGTGCTAGAGAAGCGGGGGAGCGGGGCTACACCTTC | NA | NA | TRBJ1-2 | TRBV20-1